A single sample gave rise to the 5 T cell receptor beta chains below, sequenced in a study of OX40 agonist ivuxolimab in advanced cancers. The data were produced by immunoSEQ multiplex PCR, yet TCRdb's version contains in-frame clones alone and is incomplete. The table lists approximately 100,000 clones, around 90% of them singletons. Sequencing used CD4+ or CD8+ T cells sorted from blood, obtained in a trial of the OX40 agonist ivuxolimab. These receptors originate from an adult with an advanced solid tumor such as melanoma, head and neck, liver or kidney cancer.

With regard to this clone: The junction departs from the called germline gene at one end, perhaps through a read error. CDR3 region: CTSRISGNTIYF. CDR3 in DNA: TGTACCAGTAGGATTTCGGGAAACACCATATATTTT. The V call is TRBV19, the J call TRBJ1-3; D is unresolved. In germline, CDR1 is LNHDA, CDR2 SQIVND (reference sequence). The CDR3 is made up of 12 amino acids. The full variable domain, its missing parts supplied by reference TRBV19 and TRBJ1-3, is DGGITQSPKYLFRKEGQNVTLSCEQNLNHDAMYWYRQDPGQGLRLIYYSQIVNDFQKGDIAEGYSVSREKKESFPLTVTSAQKNPTAFYLCTSRISGNTIYFGEGSWLTVV.

This sequence joins TRBV19 and TRBJ1-1, with TRBD1 matching over 8 bases. Germline CDR1 reads LNHDA; CDR2 reads SQIVND (reference sequence). The CDR3 is 16 amino acids. The V segment lost 1 base and the J segment 5 bases; nucleotides outside the gene matches: 9. CDR3: CASSIVRGRIGTEAFF. The CDR3 DNA reads TGTGCCAGTAGTATAGTCAGGGGGCGAATCGGGACTGAAGCTTTCTTT.

The chain combines TRBV2 with TRBJ2-5; D is possibly TRBD2 (6 bases). The V gene's germline CDR1 is SNHLY and CDR2 FYNNEI. V shed 7 bases and J shed 0 bases, with 12 bases lying between them. The CDR3 has 14 residues. The CDR3 DNA is TGTGCCAGCATGTGGTGGGGGGACCAAGAGACCCAGTACTTC. It specifies CASMWWGDQETQYF.

This clone appeared a few times. No conserved phenylalanine or tryptophan ends this CDR3, so it is likely a read error. V usage is TRBV7-2 and J usage is TRBJ1-6; D gene unclear. The CDR3 contains 13 residues. CDR1 and CDR2 (germline): SGHTA, FQGNSA. V lost 1 base to trimming and J lost 8 bases, with 6 bases between them. CDR3 nucleotides: TGTGCCAGCAGCTTAGGGGGAGATTCACCCCTCCACCTT. As protein: CASSLGGDSPLHL.

CDR3 loop: CASSSPSGTGVVVGYTF. The CDR3 DNA sequence: TGCGCCAGCAGCTCTCCATCCGGGACAGGCGTCGTCGTCGGCTACACCTTC. The gene calls are TRBV5-1 and TRBJ1-2, with TRBD1 identical over 8 bases. Per germline, CDR1 SGHRS and CDR2 YFSETQ. There are 17 residues in the CDR3. Germline trimming cut 3 bases from V and 8 bases from J; bases unmatched to any gene: 18.